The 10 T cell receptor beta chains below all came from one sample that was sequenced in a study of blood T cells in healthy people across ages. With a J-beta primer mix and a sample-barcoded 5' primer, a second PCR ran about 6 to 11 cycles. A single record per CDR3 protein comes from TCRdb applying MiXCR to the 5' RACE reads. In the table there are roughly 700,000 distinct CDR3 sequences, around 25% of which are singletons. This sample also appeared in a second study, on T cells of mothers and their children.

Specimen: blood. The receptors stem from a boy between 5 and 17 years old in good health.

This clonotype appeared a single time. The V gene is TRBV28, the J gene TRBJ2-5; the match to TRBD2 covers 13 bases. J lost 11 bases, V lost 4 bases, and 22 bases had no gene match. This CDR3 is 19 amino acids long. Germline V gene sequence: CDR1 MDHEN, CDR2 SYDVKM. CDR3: CASSSYRGLGTSGKTEQYF. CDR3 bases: TGTGCCAGCAGTTCCTACAGGGGGCTCGGGACTAGCGGGAAAACTGAGCAGTACTTC.

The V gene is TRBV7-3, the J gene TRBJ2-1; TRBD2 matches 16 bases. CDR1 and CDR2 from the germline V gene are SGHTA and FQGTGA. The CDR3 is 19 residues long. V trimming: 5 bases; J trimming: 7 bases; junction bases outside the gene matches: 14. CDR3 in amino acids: CASSPQAGTSGGAGNEQFF. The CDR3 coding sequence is TGTGCCAGCAGCCCTCAAGCCGGGACTAGCGGGGGGGCCGGGAATGAGCAGTTCTTC.

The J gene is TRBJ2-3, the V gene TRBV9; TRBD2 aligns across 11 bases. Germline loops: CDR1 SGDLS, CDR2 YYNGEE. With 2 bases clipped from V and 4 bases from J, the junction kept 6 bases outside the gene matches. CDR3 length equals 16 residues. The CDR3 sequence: CASSVISGGAPDTQYF. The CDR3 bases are TGTGCCAGCAGCGTTATTAGCGGGGGGGCCCCAGATACGCAGTATTTT. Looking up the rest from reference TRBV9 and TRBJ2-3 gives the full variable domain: DSGVTQTPKHLITATGQRVTLRCSPRSGDLSVYWYQQSLDQGLQFLIQYYNGEERAKGNILERFSAQQFPDLHSELNLSSLELGDSALYFCASSVISGGAPDTQYFGPGTRLTVL.

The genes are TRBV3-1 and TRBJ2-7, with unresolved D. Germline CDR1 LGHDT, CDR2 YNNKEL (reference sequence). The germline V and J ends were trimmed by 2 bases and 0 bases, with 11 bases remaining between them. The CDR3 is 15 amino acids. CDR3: CASSQHRVGSYEQYF. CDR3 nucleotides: TGTGCCAGCAGCCAACATCGGGTAGGCTCCTACGAGCAGTACTTC.

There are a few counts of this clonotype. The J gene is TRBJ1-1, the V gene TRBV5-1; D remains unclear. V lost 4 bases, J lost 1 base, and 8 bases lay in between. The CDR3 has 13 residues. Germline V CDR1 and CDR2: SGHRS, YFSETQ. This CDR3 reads CASSIQTNTEAFF. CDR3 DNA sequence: TGCGCCAGCAGCATACAAACGAACACTGAAGCTTTCTTT. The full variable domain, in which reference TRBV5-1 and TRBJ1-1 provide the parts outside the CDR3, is KAGVTQTPRYLIKTRGQQVTLSCSPISGHRSVSWYQQTPGQGLQFLFEYFSETQRNKGNFPGRFSGRQFSNSRSEMNVSTLELGDSALYLCASSIQTNTEAFFGQGTRLTVV.

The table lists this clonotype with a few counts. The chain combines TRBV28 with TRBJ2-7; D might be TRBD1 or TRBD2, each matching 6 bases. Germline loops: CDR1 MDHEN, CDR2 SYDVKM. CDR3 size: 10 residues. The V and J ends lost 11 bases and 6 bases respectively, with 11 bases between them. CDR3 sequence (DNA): TGTGCCGCCGGGGGCCGCGAGCAGTACTTC. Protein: CAAGGREQYF.

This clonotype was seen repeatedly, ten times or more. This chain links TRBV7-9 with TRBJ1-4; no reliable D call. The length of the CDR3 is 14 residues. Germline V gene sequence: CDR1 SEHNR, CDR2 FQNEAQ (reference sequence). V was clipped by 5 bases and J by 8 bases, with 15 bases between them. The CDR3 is CASSLGPGREKLFF. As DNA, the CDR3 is TGTGCCAGCAGCCTCGGACCCGGCCGGGAAAAACTGTTTTTT.

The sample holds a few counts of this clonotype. The CDR3 loop reads CASSSGTGPSDTDTQYF. The CDR3 coding sequence is TGTGCCAGCAGCTCTGGGACAGGGCCAAGCGACACAGATACGCAGTATTTT. The chain couples TRBV11-1 to TRBJ2-3; 9 positions match TRBD1. The V gene end was trimmed by 4 bases and the J gene end by 2 bases; junction bases not matched to a gene: 10. The CDR3 is 17 amino acids. Germline V lookup: CDR1 SGHAT, CDR2 FQDESV (reference sequence).

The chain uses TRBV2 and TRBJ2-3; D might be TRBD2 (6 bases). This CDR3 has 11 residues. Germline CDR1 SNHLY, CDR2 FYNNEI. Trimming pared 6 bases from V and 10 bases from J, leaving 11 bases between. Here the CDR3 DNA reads TGTGCCAGCAGGTCCGGGGGTTCGCAGTATTTT. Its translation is CASRSGGSQYF.

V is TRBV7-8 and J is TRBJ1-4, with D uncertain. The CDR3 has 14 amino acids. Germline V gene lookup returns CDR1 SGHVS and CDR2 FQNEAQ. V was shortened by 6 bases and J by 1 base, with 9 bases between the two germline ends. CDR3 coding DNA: TGTGCCAGCAGACCAAGGTTAACTAATGAAAAACTGTTTTTT. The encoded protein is CASRPRLTNEKLFF.